This T cell receptor (beta chain) is from a study of blood T cell repertoires in COVID-19. Turning to the study itself: The analysed material was cDNA or gDNA that came from T cells, B-cell-depleted T cells, or PBMCs.

Per the authors' pipeline: Reference gene primers were amplified, and this amplification served to estimate nucleated cell counts. Assay: immunoSEQ multiplex PCR; the TCRdb copy retains only in-frame clones and omits some. That table supplies the V and J calls and clone size; D and trimming were determined from the DNA. The table has roughly 170,000 clones, more than 80% seen once; the top ten hold approximately 12%. Ages ranged from 18 to 89 years, with residence in about 24 US areas. Germline-derived CDR1 and CDR2 are LGHDT and YNNKEL (reference sequence). After removal of 6 bases from V and 7 bases from J, the junction contained 8 bases not matched to a gene. The CDR3 is made up of 15 amino acids.

Sequenced material: PBMCs or T cells enriched from blood (not recorded which). The sequence derives from a man aged 45 to 65 who had recovered from COVID-19. V and J are TRBV3-1 (or the pseudogene TRBV3-2) and TRBJ2-1; 11 bases are a match to TRBD1. CDR3 DNA: TGTGCCAGCAGATGGGGGACAGGGGGAACGAATGAGCAGTTCTTC. As protein: CASRWGTGGTNEQFF.